The clone carrying this TCR beta chain was observed a few times. The entry originates in a study of cytomegalovirus exposure and HLA in healthy donors. The CDR3 contains 14 residues. CDR1 is SGHTA and CDR2 is FQGNSA in the germline V gene. Trimming took off 1 base at V and 3 bases at J, with 9 bases between the two ends. With 60 Vbeta and 13 Jbeta primers, the PCR was carried out. TCRdb's copy holds only in-frame clones and misses some; the assay was immunoSEQ multiplex PCR. The sample consists of some 200,000 clones, about 85% of them appearing once. Sample: PBMCs. This chain links TRBV7-2 with TRBJ1-1, with D tentatively TRBD1 (5 bases). This TCR came from a man in his fifties in good health and CMV-seronegative. CDR3 loop: CASSLDQGYTEAFF. CDR3 coding DNA: TGTGCCAGCAGCTTAGATCAGGGTTACACTGAAGCTTTCTTT. The complete variable domain, with remaining parts taken from reference TRBV7-2 and TRBJ1-1, reads GAGVSQSPSNKVTEKGKDVELRCDPISGHTALYWYRQSLGQGLEFLIYFQGNSAPDKSGLPSDRFSAERTGGSVSTLTIQRTQQEDSAVYLCASSLDQGYTEAFFGQGTRLTVV.